This T cell receptor beta chain was profiled in a study of CD39 and CD103 CD8 tumor-infiltrating T cells (dated by TCRdb to 2016 to 2019). About the study as a whole: Repertoire comparisons were shown for an HPV-positive HNSCC, an HPV-negative HNSCC, an ovarian cancer and a melanoma patient. Deep sequencing of TCRbeta CDR3 was used to compare the repertoires of CD8 TIL subsets, defined by CD103 and CD39, with those of peripheral memory CD8 T cells.

From roughly 10,000 to 100,000 sorted cells per subset, genomic DNA was extracted using the DNeasy Blood and Tissue Kit. The immunoSEQ service sequenced and mapped the TCRbeta V-J or V-D-J regions, with each sample reaching coverage above 8.5x. In the paper's pipeline: Analysis was restricted to productive rearrangements exported from the immunoSEQ Analyzer platform, and clonality was assessed using the 500 most abundant clones. Repertoire overlap between populations was quantified with the Morisita-Horn similarity index and the Jaccard index. In over 5 cancer patients, Morisita-Horn similarity was measured between the TCR repertoires of CD8 T-cell subsets. TCRdb's version of the immuneACCESS table is confined to in-frame rearrangements and falls short of the full clone set. An unresolved V gene accounts for under half of the shortfall where checked; the remainder is of unknown origin. That table is the source of V, J and clone size, and D and trimming were worked out from the DNA. In all, the sample holds about 17,000 clones, and 85% to 95% of those were seen once. Of the sample, approximately 4.5% falls within the top ten clones.

As for this clone: Its antigen target is currently unknown. Per-base quality was not reported, and no clone a single base away is much larger than it.

The cysteine opens and the phenylalanine closes a CDR3 of 13 amino acids. Just the 39-base CDR3 DNA is kept, in frame starting at base 1. From the germline V gene, CDR1 is SGHVS and CDR2 is FQNEAQ. Trimming takes 2 bases from V and 5 bases from J, and the germline ends sit 10 bases apart. On the study overall, not on this receptor specifically: Clonotypes from DP TILs were seldom detected in blood or uninvolved lymph node, while clonotypes from DN TILs overlapped to a large extent with peripheral memory CD8 repertoires. DP CD8 TILs appeared to be more oligoclonal than DN and SP CD8 TILs and blood memory CD8 T cells, with roughly 55-86% covered by the top 30 clonotypes.

At the time of sample collection the patients were not on therapy, although prior treatments varied from chemotherapy, radiotherapy, surgery and immunotherapy to no treatment. After thawing, cells were enriched for T lymphocytes using a negative-selection kit, and EpCAM beads were added for tumor-infiltrating lymphocytes. Memory CD8 T cells were sorted as CD8+CD4-CD45RA- cells regardless of CCR7 expression. Peripheral blood mononuclear cells were obtained using a Ficoll-Paque PLUS gradient and were cryopreserved prior to analysis. On a FACSAria II, each population was sorted to approximately 99% purity, and the resulting cell pellets were frozen for TCR sequencing with no culture step.

Here the chain combines TRBV7-8 and TRBJ2-7, with no confident D gene call. Material: CD8+ T cells sorted from blood. The sample's cell subset or site label, decoded: total memory CD8 T cells (CD45RA-CCR7+/-) from blood or uninvolved lymph node. The TCR originated in a human donor with head and neck squamous cell carcinoma. This receptor carries the CDR3 CASSLYGPHEQYF. Here is the DNA: TGTGCCAGCAGCTTATACGGCCCTCACGAGCAGTACTTC. The reference TRBV7-8 and TRBJ2-7 proteins fill in what lies around the CDR3, so the full variable domain reads GAGVSQSPRYKVAKRGQDVALRCDPISGHVSLFWYQQALGQGPEFLTYFQNEAQLDKSGLPSDRFFAERPEGSVSTLKIQRTQQEDSAVYLCASSLYGPHEQYFGPGTRLTVT.